The clone carrying this TCR beta chain was seen more than once but under ten times. Germline V CDR1 and CDR2: ENHRY, SYGVKD. CDR3 size: 11 residues. This record belongs to a study of blood T cells in healthy people across ages. Study-wide context: T cells yielded about one barcoded beta molecule per two cells through template switching.

Together with a sample-barcoded 5' primer, a J-beta primer mix was included in a second PCR lasting about 7 to 11 cycles. TCRdb reprocessed the 5' RACE reads via MiXCR and lists one record per CDR3 protein. The sample holds roughly 500,000 distinct CDR3 sequences; approximately 30% are singletons and the top ten take approximately 17%. What was sequenced was blood. The chain joins TRBV10-3 to TRBJ2-7; 7 bases map to TRBD1. With the DNA end fitting TRBJ2-1 better, the J assignment may be wrong. This TCR derives from a woman aged 70-85 years in good health. The CDR3 reads CAIGQVNEQFF. CDR3 DNA: TGTGCCATTGGACAGGTTAATGAGCAGTTCTTC.